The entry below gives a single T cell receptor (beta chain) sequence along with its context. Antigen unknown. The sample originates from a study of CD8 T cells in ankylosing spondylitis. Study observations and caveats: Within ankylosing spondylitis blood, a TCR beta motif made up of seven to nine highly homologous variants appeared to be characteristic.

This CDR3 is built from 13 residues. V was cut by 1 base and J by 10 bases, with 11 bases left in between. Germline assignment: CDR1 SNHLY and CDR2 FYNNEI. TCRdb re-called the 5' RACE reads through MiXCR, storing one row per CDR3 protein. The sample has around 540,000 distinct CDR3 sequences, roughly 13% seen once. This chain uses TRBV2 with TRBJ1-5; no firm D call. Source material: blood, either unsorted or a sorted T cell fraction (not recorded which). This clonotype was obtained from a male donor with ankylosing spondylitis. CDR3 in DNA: TGTGCCAGCAGTGAAGAGGGTAAGGCTCCCCAGCATTTT. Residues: CASSEEGKAPQHF.